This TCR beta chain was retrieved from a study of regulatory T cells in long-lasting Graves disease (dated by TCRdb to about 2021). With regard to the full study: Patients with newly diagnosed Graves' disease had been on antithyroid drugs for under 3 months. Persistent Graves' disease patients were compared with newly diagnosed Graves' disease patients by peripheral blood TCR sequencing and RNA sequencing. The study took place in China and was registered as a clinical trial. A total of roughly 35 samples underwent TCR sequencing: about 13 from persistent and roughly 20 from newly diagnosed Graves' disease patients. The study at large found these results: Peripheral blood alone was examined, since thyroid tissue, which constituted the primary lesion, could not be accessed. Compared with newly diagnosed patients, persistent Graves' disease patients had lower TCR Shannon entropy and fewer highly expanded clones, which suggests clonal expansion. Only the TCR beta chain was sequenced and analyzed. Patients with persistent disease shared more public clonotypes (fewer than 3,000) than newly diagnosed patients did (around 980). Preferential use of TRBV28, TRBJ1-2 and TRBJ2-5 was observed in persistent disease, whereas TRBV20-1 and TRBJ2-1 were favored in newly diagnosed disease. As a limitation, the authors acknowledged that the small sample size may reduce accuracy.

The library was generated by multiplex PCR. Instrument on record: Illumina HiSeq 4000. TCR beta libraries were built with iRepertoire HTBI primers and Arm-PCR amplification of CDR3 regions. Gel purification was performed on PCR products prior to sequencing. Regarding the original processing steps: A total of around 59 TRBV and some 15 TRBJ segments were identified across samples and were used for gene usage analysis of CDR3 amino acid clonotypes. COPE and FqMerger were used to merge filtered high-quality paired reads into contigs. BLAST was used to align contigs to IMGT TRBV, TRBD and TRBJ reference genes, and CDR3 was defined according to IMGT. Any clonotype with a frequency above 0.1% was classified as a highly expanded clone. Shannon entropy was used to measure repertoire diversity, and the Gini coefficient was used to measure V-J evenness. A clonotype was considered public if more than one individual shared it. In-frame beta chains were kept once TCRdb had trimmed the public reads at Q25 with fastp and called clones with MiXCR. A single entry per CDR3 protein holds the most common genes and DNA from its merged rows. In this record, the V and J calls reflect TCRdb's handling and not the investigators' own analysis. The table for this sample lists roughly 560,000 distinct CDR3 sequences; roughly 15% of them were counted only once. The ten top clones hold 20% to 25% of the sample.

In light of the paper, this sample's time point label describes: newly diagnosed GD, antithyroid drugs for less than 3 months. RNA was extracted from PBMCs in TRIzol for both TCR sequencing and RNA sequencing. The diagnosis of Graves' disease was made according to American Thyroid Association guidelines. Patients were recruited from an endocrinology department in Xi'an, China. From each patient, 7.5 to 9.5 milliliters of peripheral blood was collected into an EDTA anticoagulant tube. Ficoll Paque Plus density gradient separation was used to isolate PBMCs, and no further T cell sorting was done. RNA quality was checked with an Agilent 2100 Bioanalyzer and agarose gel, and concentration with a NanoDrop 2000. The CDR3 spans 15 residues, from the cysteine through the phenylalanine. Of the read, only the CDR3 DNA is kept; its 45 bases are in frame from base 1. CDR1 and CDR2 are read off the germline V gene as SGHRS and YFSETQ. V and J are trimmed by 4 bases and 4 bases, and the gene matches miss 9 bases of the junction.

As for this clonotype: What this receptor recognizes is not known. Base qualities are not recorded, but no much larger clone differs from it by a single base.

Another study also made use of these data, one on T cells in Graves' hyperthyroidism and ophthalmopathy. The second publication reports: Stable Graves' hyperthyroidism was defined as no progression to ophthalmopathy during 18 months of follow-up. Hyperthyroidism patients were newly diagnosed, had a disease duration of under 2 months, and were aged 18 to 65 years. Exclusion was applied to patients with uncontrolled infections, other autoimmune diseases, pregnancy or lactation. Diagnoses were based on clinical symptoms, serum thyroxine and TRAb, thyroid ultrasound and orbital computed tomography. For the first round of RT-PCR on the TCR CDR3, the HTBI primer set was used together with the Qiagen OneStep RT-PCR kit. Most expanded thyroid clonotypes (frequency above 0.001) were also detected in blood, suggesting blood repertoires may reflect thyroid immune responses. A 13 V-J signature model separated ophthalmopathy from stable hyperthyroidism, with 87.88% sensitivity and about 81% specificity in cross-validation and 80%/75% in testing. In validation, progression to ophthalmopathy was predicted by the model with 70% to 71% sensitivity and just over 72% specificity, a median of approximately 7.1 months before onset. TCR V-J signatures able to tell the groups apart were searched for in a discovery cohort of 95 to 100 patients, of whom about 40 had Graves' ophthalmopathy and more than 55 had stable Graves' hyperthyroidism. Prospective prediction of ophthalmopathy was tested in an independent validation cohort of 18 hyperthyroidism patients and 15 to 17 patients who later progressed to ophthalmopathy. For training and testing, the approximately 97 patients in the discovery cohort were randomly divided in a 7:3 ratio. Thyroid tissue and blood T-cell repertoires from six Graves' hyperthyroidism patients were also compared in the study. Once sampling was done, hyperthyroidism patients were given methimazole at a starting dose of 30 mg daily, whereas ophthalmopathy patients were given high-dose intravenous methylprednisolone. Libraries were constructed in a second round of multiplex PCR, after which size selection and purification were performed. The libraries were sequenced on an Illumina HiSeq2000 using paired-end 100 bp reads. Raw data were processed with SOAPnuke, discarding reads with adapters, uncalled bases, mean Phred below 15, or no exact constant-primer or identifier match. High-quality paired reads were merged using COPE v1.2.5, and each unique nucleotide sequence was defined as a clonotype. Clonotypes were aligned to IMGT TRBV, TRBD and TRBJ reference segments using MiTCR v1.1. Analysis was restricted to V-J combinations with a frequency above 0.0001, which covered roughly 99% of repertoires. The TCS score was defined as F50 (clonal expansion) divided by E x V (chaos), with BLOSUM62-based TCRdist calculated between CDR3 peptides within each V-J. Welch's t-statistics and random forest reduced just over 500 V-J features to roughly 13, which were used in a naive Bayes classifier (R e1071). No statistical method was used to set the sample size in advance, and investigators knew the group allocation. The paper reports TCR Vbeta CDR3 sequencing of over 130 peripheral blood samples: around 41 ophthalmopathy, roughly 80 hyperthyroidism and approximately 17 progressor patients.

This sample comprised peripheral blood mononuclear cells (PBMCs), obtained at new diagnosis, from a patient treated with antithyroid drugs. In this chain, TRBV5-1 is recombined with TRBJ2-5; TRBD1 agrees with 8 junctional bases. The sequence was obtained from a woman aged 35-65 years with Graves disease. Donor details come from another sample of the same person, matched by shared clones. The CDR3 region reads CASSPQGALTETQYF. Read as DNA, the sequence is TGCGCCAGCAGCCCGCAGGGGGCTTTAACAGAGACCCAGTACTTC.